Presented here are 14 T cell receptor beta chains from one specimen sequenced in a study of blood T cells in healthy people across ages. It was with a sample-barcoded 5' primer and a J-beta primer mix that a second PCR of roughly 7 to 12 cycles was run. A single record per CDR3 protein comes from TCRdb applying MiXCR to the 5' RACE reads. The sample carries roughly 1,000,000 distinct CDR3 sequences, 20% to 25% recorded once. The same sample was also studied in work on T cells of mothers and their children.

The sample comprised blood. The receptors come from a girl aged 2 to 9 in good health.

This clonotype was seen more than once but under ten times. The chain employs TRBV28 and TRBJ2-3; 9 nucleotides align to TRBD2. The length of the CDR3 is 17 residues. From germline, CDR1 is MDHEN and CDR2 SYDVKM. V lost 4 bases and J lost 5; bases outside the gene matches: 13. The CDR3 DNA follows: TGTGCCAGCAGTTCACCCCTAGCGGGGTCATCGGTAGATACGCAGTATTTT. Its protein product is CASSSPLAGSSVDTQYF.

This chain uses TRBV5-1 with TRBJ2-5; the match to TRBD2 covers 9 bases. CDR3 length equals 16 residues. With V trimmed by 0 bases and J by 4 bases, 7 bases remained unmatched. Germline V gene lookup returns CDR1 SGHRS and CDR2 YFSETQ. In DNA form, the CDR3 reads TGCGCCAGCAGCTTGGAGCCGGGACTAGCCGCAGAGACCCAGTACTTC. It yields the protein CASSLEPGLAAETQYF. Full variable domain (rest looked up from reference TRBV5-1 and TRBJ2-5): KAGVTQTPRYLIKTRGQQVTLSCSPISGHRSVSWYQQTPGQGLQFLFEYFSETQRNKGNFPGRFSGRQFSNSRSEMNVSTLELGDSALYLCASSLEPGLAAETQYFGPGTRLLVL.

This clonotype was detected only a few times. The chain carries TRBV10-3 and TRBJ1-4; no clear D gene. This CDR3 has 14 residues. From germline, CDR1 is ENHRY and CDR2 SYGVKD. Deletions cut 4 bases from V and 0 bases from J, with 6 bases between. The CDR3 nucleotides read TGTGCCATCAGTGCGGACTCAACTAATGAAAAACTGTTTTTT. Translating gives CAISADSTNEKLFF.

The chain uses TRBV10-3 and TRBJ2-1, with 16 nucleotides matching TRBD2. Matching the DNA end better, TRBJ2-7 makes the J call doubtful. CDR1 and CDR2 from the germline V gene are ENHRY and SYGVKD. This CDR3 has 21 amino acids. CDR3 DNA: TGTGCCATCAGTGAGCCACTTAGGGCCGGGACTAGCGGGAGGGCCCCCTACGAGCAGTACTTC. Amino acid sequence: CAISEPLRAGTSGRAPYEQYF.

This clonotype came up a few times. This chain joins TRBV7-8 and TRBJ2-2; D perhaps matches TRBD1 (5 bases). The CDR3 has 16 amino acids. V lost 4 bases and J lost 1, with 13 bases in between. CDR1 and CDR2 from the germline V gene are SGHVS and FQNEAQ. The CDR3 DNA follows: TGTGCCAGCAGCTCAATACTCGGACAGAACACCGGGGAGCTGTTTTTT. Translating it yields CASSSILGQNTGELFF.

This clonotype was picked up a small number of times. The V and J genes are TRBV20-1 and TRBJ1-1, with D possibly TRBD1 on 5 matching bases. The germline gives CDR1 DFQATT, CDR2 SNEGSKA (reference sequence). V lost 3 bases and J lost 1, with 12 bases in between. The CDR3 covers 14 residues. The CDR3 DNA reads as TGCAGTGCTAGCCCCATGGGACGGAACACTGAAGCTTTCTTT. Residues: CSASPMGRNTEAFF.

This chain joins TRBV6-5 and TRBJ2-3; the match to TRBD1 covers 8 bases. The CDR3 consists of 15 residues. V lost 6 bases, J lost 4 bases, and 9 bases stayed unmatched. CDR1 is MNHEY, CDR2 SVGAGI, per germline. The CDR3 protein is CASSPDREWPDTQYF. CDR3 bases: TGTGCCAGCAGCCCGGACAGGGAGTGGCCAGATACGCAGTATTTT.

The CDR3 here is CASSPGASGRRDEQYF. For the CDR3, the DNA is TGTGCCAGCAGCCCTGGGGCTAGCGGGAGGCGGGACGAGCAGTACTTC. This chain connects TRBV3-1 to TRBJ2-7, with TRBD2 matching 11 bases. This CDR3 is 16 amino acids long. The germline gives CDR1 LGHDT, CDR2 YNNKEL (reference sequence). Losses at the gene ends were 4 bases for V and 5 bases for J; bases not matched to a gene: 10.

This clonotype was seen a few times. The chain employs TRBV24-1 and TRBJ1-1, with D unclear. Per the germline V gene, CDR1 is KGHDR and CDR2 is SFDVKD. The CDR3 has 13 amino acids. With 6 bases removed from V and 0 bases from J, the gap between germline ends came to 7 bases. The CDR3 sequence is CATSYKLNTEAFF. The CDR3 bases are TGTGCCACCAGTTATAAATTGAACACTGAAGCTTTCTTT.

The chain has TRBV7-3 and TRBJ1-3; perhaps TRBD1 as D (5 bases). The CDR3 spans 15 residues. Trimming removed 3 bases at V and 4 bases at J, with 13 bases between. Germline V CDR1 and CDR2: SGHTA, FQGTGA. CDR3 protein: CASSFSTEPGNTIYF. CDR3 DNA sequence: TGTGCCAGCAGCTTCTCGACAGAACCAGGAAACACCATATATTTT.

The chain combines TRBV20-1 with TRBJ2-1; 7 bases align to TRBD2. The J call may not be correct, given that the DNA end is closer to TRBJ2-7. Germline loops: CDR1 DFQATT, CDR2 SNEGSKA (reference sequence). CDR3 length: 15 residues. CDR3 bases: TGCAGTGCTAGACCCCTAGCGGCACGCGACTACGAGCAGTACTTC. Protein sequence: CSARPLAARDYEQYF.

The CDR3 region is CASSFAGAETQYF. In DNA form, the CDR3 reads TGTGCCAGCAGCTTCGCGGGAGCGGAGACCCAGTACTTC. V is TRBV7-2 and J is TRBJ2-5; 7 bases align to TRBD2. The CDR3 loop spans 13 amino acids. The germline V gene encodes CDR1 SGHTA and CDR2 FQGNSA. V gave up 3 bases and J gave up 5 bases; unmatched junction bases: 3.

This clonotype was detected only a few times. The chain uses TRBV29-1 and TRBJ2-2; possible D gene TRBD2, 6 bases. V lost 2 bases and J 1 base, leaving 11 bases between the germline ends. The CDR3 is 15 amino acids. Germline V gene data show CDR1 as SQVTM and CDR2 as ANQGSEA. The CDR3 coding sequence is TGCAGCGTTGAATGGGCGGGGTTGAACACCGGGGAGCTGTTTTTT. Amino acids: CSVEWAGLNTGELFF.

The chain joins TRBV9 to TRBJ2-7, with TRBD2 identical over 16 bases. V dropped 3 bases and J dropped 5; count of bases not matched to a gene: 14. Germline V CDR1 and CDR2: SGDLS, YYNGEE. This CDR3 contains 19 residues. CDR3: CASSAATGLAGGARNEQYF. CDR3 DNA sequence: TGTGCCAGCAGCGCAGCTACGGGACTAGCGGGGGGGGCCCGGAACGAGCAGTACTTC.